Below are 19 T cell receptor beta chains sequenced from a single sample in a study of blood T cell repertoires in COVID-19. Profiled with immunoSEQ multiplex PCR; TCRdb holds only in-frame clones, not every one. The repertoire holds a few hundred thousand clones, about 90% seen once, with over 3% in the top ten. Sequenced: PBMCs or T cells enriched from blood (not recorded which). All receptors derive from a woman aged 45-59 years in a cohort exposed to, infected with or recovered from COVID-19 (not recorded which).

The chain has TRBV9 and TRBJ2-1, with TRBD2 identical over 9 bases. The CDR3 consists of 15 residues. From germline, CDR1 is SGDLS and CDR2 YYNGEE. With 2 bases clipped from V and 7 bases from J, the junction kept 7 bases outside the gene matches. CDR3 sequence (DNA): TGTGCCAGCAGCGTTAGCGGGGGCCCCGAGAATGAGCAGTTCTTC. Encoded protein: CASSVSGGPENEQFF.

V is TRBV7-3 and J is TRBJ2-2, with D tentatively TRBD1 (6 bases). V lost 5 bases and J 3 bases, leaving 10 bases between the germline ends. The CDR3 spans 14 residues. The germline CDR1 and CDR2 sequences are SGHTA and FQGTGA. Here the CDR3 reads CASSQGGDTGELFF. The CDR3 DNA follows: TGTGCCAGCAGCCAAGGGGGTGACACCGGGGAGCTGTTTTTT. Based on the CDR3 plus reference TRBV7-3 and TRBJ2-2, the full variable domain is GAGVSQTPSNKVTEKGKYVELRCDPISGHTALYWYRQSLGQGPEFLIYFQGTGAADDSGLPNDRFFAVRPEGSVSTLKIQRTERGDSAVYLCASSQGGDTGELFFGEGSRLTVL.

CDR3 bases: TGTGCTAGTGGGGCTGGCCGGGACATTGGGGAAAAACTGTTTTTT. Protein: CASGAGRDIGEKLFF. This chain connects TRBV12-5 to TRBJ1-4; D perhaps matches TRBD1 (6 bases). Trimming removed 6 bases from V and 8 bases from J, with 19 bases in between. Germline assignment: CDR1 LGHNT and CDR2 FRNRAP. This CDR3 has 15 amino acids.

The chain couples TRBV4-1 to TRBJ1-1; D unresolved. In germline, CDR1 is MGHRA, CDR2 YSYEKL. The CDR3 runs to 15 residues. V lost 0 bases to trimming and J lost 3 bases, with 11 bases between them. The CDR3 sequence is CASSQDGRVYTEAFF. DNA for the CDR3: TGCGCCAGCAGCCAAGATGGTAGAGTCTACACTGAAGCTTTCTTT.

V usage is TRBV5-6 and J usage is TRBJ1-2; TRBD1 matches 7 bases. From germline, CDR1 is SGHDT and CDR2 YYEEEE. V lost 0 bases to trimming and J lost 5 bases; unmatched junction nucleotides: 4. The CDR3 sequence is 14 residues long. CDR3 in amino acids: CASSLGVRGYGYTF. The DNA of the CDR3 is TGTGCCAGCAGCTTGGGGGTCAGGGGGTATGGCTACACCTTC.

CDR3 nucleotides: TGTGCCAGTAGTAGAAACATGGAGGAAAAACTGTTTTTT. This sequence encodes CASSRNMEEKLFF. J is TRBJ1-4 and V is TRBV19; D remains ambiguous. Trimming left V 4 bases short and J 8 bases short, with 11 bases between. Germline V CDR1 and CDR2: LNHDA, SQIVND (reference sequence). The CDR3 is made up of 13 amino acids. Using reference TRBV19 and TRBJ1-4 for the parts outside the CDR3, the full variable domain is DGGITQSPKYLFRKEGQNVTLSCEQNLNHDAMYWYRQDPGQGLRLIYYSQIVNDFQKGDIAEGYSVSREKKESFPLTVTSAQKNPTAFYLCASSRNMEEKLFFGSGTQLSVL.

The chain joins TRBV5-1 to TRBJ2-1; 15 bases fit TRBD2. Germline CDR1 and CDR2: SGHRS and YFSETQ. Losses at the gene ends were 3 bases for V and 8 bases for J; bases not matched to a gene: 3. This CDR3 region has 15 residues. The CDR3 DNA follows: TGCGCCAGCAGCTGGACTAGCGGGGGGGTGGATGAGCAGTTCTTC. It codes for CASSWTSGGVDEQFF.

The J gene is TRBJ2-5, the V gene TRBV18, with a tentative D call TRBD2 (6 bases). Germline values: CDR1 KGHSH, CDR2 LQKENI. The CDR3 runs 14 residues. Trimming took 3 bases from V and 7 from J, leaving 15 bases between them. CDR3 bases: TGTGCCAGCTCACCCCCCTCCGGGGGTGGGACCCAGTACTTC. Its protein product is CASSPPSGGGTQYF. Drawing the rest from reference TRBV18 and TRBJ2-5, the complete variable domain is NAGVMQNPRHLVRRRGQEARLRCSPMKGHSHVYWYRQLPEEGLKFMVYLQKENIIDESGMPKERFSAEFPKEGPSILRIQQVVRGDSAAYFCASSPPSGGGTQYFGPGTRLLVL.

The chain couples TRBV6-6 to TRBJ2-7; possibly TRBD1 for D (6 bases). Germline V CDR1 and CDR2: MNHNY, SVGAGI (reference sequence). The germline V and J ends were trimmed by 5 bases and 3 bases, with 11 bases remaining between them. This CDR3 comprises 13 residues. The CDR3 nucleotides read TGTGCCAGCAGTATCAGGGGACGCTACGAGCAGTACTTC. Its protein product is CASSIRGRYEQYF.

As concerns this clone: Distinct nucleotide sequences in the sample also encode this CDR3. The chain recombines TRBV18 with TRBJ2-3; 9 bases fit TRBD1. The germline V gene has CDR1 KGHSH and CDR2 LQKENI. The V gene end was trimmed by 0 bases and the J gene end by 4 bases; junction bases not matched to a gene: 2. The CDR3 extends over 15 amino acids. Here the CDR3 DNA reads TGTGCCAGCTCACCACCGGGACAGGGTTCAGATACGCAGTATTTT. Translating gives CASSPPGQGSDTQYF.

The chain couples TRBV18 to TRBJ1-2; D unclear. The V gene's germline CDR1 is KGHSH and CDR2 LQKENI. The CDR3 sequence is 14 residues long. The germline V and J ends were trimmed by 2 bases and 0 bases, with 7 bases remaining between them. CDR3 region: CASSPGRANYGYTF. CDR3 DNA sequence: TGTGCCAGCTCACCAGGGAGAGCTAACTATGGCTACACCTTC.

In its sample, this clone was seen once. Here the CDR3 DNA reads TGTGCCAGCAGCCAGAGAAAACAGGGGAATAATTCACCCCTCCACTTT. Protein sequence: CASSQRKQGNNSPLHF. This chain connects TRBV3-1 (or the pseudogene TRBV3-2) to TRBJ1-6; 7 nucleotides match TRBD1. Germline CDR1 reads LGHDT; CDR2 reads YNNKEL (reference sequence). The CDR3 has 16 amino acids. Trimming removed 3 bases from V and 5 bases from J; junction bases left unmatched: 7.

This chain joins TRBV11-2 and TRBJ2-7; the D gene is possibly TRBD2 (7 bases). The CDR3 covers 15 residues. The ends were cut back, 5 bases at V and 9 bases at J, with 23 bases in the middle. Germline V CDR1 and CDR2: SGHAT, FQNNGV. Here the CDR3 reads CASSTLGGPFQGQYF. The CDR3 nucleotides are TGTGCCAGCAGCACTCTCGGGGGGCCGTTTCAAGGGCAGTACTTC.

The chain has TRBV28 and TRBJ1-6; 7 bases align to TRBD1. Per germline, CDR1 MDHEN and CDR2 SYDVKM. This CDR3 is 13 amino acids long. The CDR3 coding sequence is TGTGCTGGAAGACAGGGAAGTAATTCACCCCTCCACTTT. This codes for CAGRQGSNSPLHF.

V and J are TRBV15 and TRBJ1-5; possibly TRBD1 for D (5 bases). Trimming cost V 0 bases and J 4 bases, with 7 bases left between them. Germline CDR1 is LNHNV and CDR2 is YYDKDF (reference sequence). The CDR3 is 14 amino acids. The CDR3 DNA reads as TGTGCCACCAGCAGAGATCAGGGAAATCAGCCCCAGCATTTT. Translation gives CATSRDQGNQPQHF.

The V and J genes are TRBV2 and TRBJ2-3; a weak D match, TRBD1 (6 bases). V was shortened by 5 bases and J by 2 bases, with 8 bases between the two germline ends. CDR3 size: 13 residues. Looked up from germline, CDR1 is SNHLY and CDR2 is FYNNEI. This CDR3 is CASSTGTTDTQYF. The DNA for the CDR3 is TGTGCCAGCAGTACAGGGACCACAGATACGCAGTATTTT.

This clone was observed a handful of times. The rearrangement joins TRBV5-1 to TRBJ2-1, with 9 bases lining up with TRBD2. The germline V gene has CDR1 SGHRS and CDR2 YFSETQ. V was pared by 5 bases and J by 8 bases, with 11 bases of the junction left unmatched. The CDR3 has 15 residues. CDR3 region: CASSFGRGGHDEQFF. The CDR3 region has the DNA TGCGCCAGCAGTTTCGGGCGGGGGGGCCACGATGAGCAGTTCTTC.

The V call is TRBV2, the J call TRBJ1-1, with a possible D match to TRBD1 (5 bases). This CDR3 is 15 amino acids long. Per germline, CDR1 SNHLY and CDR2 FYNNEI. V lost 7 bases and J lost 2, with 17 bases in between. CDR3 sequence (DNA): TGTGCCAGCACCAATAGGGGCTTTCGAAACACTGAAGCTTTCTTT. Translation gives CASTNRGFRNTEAFF.

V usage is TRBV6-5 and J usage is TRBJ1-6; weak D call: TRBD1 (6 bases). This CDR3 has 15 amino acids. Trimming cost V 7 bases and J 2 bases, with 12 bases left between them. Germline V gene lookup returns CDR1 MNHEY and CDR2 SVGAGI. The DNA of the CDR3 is TGTGCCAGCATGGTACGGACAGCCTATAATTCACCCCTCCACTTT. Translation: CASMVRTAYNSPLHF.